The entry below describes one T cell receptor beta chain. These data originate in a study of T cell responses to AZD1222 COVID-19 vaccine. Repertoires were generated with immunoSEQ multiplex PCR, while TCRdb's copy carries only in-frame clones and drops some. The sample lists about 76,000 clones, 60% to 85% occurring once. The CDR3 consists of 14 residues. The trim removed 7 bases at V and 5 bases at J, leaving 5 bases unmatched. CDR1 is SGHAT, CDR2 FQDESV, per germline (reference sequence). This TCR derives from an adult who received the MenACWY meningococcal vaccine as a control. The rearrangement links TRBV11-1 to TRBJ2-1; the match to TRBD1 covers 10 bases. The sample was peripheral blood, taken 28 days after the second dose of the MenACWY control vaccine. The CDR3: CASKRDRGDNEQFF. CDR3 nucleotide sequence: TGTGCCAGCAAAAGGGACAGGGGCGACAATGAGCAGTTCTTC.